Listed below are T cell receptor beta chains from one sample, sequenced in a study of shared T cell receptors in the human thymus. Profiling relied on immunoSEQ multiplex PCR, and the TCRdb table lists in-frame clones only, not all of them. The data show about 730,000 clones, 75% to 90% seen once. This sample was also put to use in a study of human thymus T cells.

The sequenced sample was thymocytes. These receptors were taken from a girl less than two years old with a congenital heart defect. Both conserved end residues are part of each CDR3. D genes are given only for firm matches. A clone size is listed for some rows: how often the clone was seen (once, few, many), or a class if it is expanded.

TRBD1	TRBV4-3	NA	TRBJ1-1	CASSQDRGTGEMNTEAFF	TGCGCCAGCAGCCAAGATCGAGGGACAGGGGAAATGAACACTGAAGCTTTCTTT
NA	TRBV6-4	NA	TRBJ2-1	CASSDDVGFMTRNEQFF	TGTGCCAGCAGTGATGATGTGGGCTTTATGACCCGCAATGAGCAGTTCTTC
NA	TRBV29-1	NA	TRBJ2-2	CSGDFFFLGSTGELFF	TGCAGCGGGGACTTCTTCTTTTTAGGCTCCACCGGGGAGCTGTTTTTT
NA	TRBV5-4	NA	TRBJ1-6	CASSLSRNSPLHF	TGTGCCAGCAGCTTGTCGAGGAATTCACCCCTCCACTTT
NA	TRBV4-1	NA	TRBJ1-2	CASSRNGQGGYTF	TGCGCCAGCAGCCGAAACGGACAAGGGGGCTACACCTTC
NA	TRBV6-1	few	TRBJ1-5	CASTSEGHLNQPQHF	TGTGCCAGCACGTCCGAGGGACACCTCAATCAGCCCCAGCATTTT
TRBD1	TRBV7-9	NA	TRBJ1-2	CASSFRQGASNYGYTF	TGTGCCAGCAGCTTCAGACAGGGGGCTTCTAACTATGGCTACACCTTC
TRBD1	TRBV9	NA	TRBJ1-2	CASSAGTGTLPPTF	TGTGCCAGCAGCGCCGGGACAGGGACCCTTCCACCCACCTTC
NA	TRBV21-1	NA	TRBJ2-7	CASRRHCPSSYEQYF	TGTGCCAGCAGGAGACACTGCCCGAGCTCCTACGAGCAGTACTTC
NA	TRBV30	NA	TRBJ1-1	CAYDRGGEAFF	TGTGCCTACGACCGGGGAGGGGAAGCTTTCTTT
TRBD1	TRBV4-3	NA	TRBJ1-1	CASSEGQGAGAFF	TGCGCCAGCAGCGAGGGACAGGGGGCTGGAGCTTTCTTT
NA	TRBV5-1	NA	TRBJ1-2	CASSSRDSGEDYGYTF	TGCGCCAGCAGCTCGCGGGACTCGGGTGAGGACTATGGCTACACCTTC
NA	TRBV29-1	NA	TRBJ2-5	CSVEERTLGGVRIEYF	TGCAGCGTTGAAGAACGAACGTTAGGGGGGGTCCGAATAGAGTACTTC
NA	TRBV11-2	few	TRBJ2-7	CASRVGGPSYEQYF	TGTGCCAGCAGGGTTGGAGGACCCTCCTACGAGCAGTACTTC
TRBD1	TRBV9	once	TRBJ2-7	CASSVRDREYEQYF	TGTGCCAGCAGCGTTCGGGACAGGGAGTACGAGCAGTACTTC
TRBD1	TRBV6-6	NA	TRBJ1-5	CASRPRGPQPQHF	TGTGCCAGCAGACCCAGGGGGCCTCAGCCCCAGCATTTT
NA	TRBV18	NA	TRBJ2-5	CASSHRMRETQYF	TGTGCCAGCTCCCACCGAATGAGGGAGACCCAGTACTTC
TRBD1	TRBV6-5	once	TRBJ1-4	CASSSRQGGVKKELFF	TGTGCCAGCAGTTCACGACAGGGTGGGGTGAAAAAGGAACTGTTTTTT
TRBD1	TRBV10-2	NA	TRBJ1-4	CASRDRRPGQGRTNEKLFF	TGCGCCAGCAGAGACCGACGACCCGGACAGGGACGAACTAATGAAAAACTGTTTTTT
NA	TRBV6-6	NA	TRBJ1-1	CASTRTTALNTEAFF	TGTGCCAGCACTCGCACGACAGCCCTGAACACTGAAGCTTTCTTT
TRBD1	TRBV29-1	NA	TRBJ1-5	CSVVDATGLFSTINQPQHF	TGCAGCGTTGTTGATGCGACAGGGCTTTTCTCCACGATCAATCAGCCCCAGCATTTT
NA	TRBV13	NA	TRBJ1-6	CASSLGRVEYNSPLHF	TGTGCCAGCAGCTTAGGCAGGGTAGAATATAATTCACCCCTCCACTTT
TRBD2	TRBV5-4	NA	TRBJ2-4	CASSIGTSGNLAKNIQYF	TGTGCCAGCAGCATTGGGACTAGCGGGAACTTAGCCAAAAACATTCAGTACTTC
TRBD1	TRBV27	NA	TRBJ1-1	CASSKPGQGKMNTEAFF	TGTGCCAGCAGTAAACCGGGACAGGGGAAAATGAACACTGAAGCTTTCTTT
TRBD1	TRBV5-1	once	TRBJ2-7	CASSSKRDRGSSYEQYF	TGCGCCAGCAGCTCGAAGAGAGACAGGGGGTCGTCCTACGAGCAGTACTTC
TRBD1	TRBV28	NA	TRBJ2-5	CASSSPEQGARETQYF	TGTGCCAGCAGTTCCCCTGAACAGGGGGCAAGGGAGACCCAGTACTTC
TRBD1	TRBV4-1	NA	TRBJ2-2	CASSQVPGQGAVTGELFF	TGCGCCAGCAGCCAAGTACCGGGACAGGGGGCGGTCACCGGGGAGCTGTTTTTT
NA	TRBV4-2	NA	TRBJ2-7	CASSQTGETGSSYEQYF	TGTGCCAGCAGCCAGACGGGGGAGACAGGGAGCTCCTACGAGCAGTACTTC
NA	TRBV28	NA	TRBJ1-2	CASRTAGANYGYTF	TGTGCCAGCAGGACAGCGGGTGCTAACTATGGCTACACCTTC
NA	TRBV5-6	NA	TRBJ1-2	CASSLGPEGVSYGYTF	TGTGCCAGCAGCTTGGGGCCTGAGGGGGTGAGCTATGGCTACACCTTC
TRBD2	TRBV9	NA	TRBJ2-3	CASSGSGLGTDTQYF	TGTGCCAGCAGCGGCTCCGGACTAGGGACAGATACGCAGTATTTT
TRBD2	TRBV9	once	TRBJ2-5	CASSPAGVLLETQYF	TGTGCCAGCAGCCCTGCGGGGGTACTCTTGGAGACCCAGTACTTC
TRBD2	TRBV4-3	NA	TRBJ2-7	CASSQDWRGSYEQYF	TGCGCCAGCAGCCAAGATTGGCGGGGGAGCTACGAGCAGTACTTC
NA	TRBV14	NA	TRBJ2-7	CASSPDSPLPYEQYF	TGTGCCAGCAGCCCGGACAGCCCCCTTCCCTACGAGCAGTACTTC
NA	TRBV18	NA	TRBJ1-1	CASSPPGATLAEAFF	TGTGCCAGCTCACCACCGGGGGCCACGTTGGCTGAAGCTTTCTTT
NA	TRBV7-2	NA	TRBJ2-2	CASTMLASTGTGELFF	TGTGCCAGCACTATGTTAGCTAGCACGGGAACCGGGGAGCTGTTTTTT
NA	TRBV5-1	NA	TRBJ2-7	CASSTDRQGEQYF	TGCGCCAGCAGCACTGACAGGCAAGGGGAGCAGTACTTC
NA	TRBV2	NA	TRBJ1-1	CASFQDTEAFF	TGTGCCAGCTTCCAGGACACTGAAGCTTTCTTT
TRBD1	TRBV5-1	NA	TRBJ1-1	CASNSVTGGNTEAFF	TGCGCCAGCAACTCCGTTACAGGGGGAAACACTGAAGCTTTCTTT
NA	TRBV6-1	NA	TRBJ1-5	CASSPSSNQPQHF	TGTGCCAGCAGTCCGAGTAGCAATCAGCCCCAGCATTTT
TRBD2	TRBV7-2	NA	TRBJ2-4	CASSSTYPDGTRENIQYF	TGTGCCAGCAGCTCAACGTACCCAGACGGGACTAGAGAAAACATTCAGTACTTC
NA	TRBV7-2	NA	TRBJ2-3	CASVLSLYTDTQYF	TGTGCCAGCGTACTATCCCTTTACACAGATACGCAGTATTTT
TRBD1	TRBV14	NA	TRBJ1-1	CASSQNRGRWTEAFF	TGTGCCAGCAGCCAAAACAGGGGCAGGTGGACTGAAGCTTTCTTT
NA	TRBV12-5	NA	TRBJ1-3	CASGTITGSGNTIYF	TGTGCTAGTGGCACCATTACAGGCTCTGGAAACACCATATATTTT
TRBD1	TRBV15	NA	TRBJ2-7	CATSNDRESYEQYF	TGTGCCACCAGCAACGACAGGGAGTCGTACGAGCAGTACTTC
TRBD1	TRBV7-6	NA	TRBJ1-3	CASSSTGLSGNTIYF	TGTGCCAGCAGCTCGACAGGGTTGTCTGGAAACACCATATATTTT
TRBD1	TRBV5-1	NA	TRBJ2-7	CASSRIPTGPLWIYEQYF	TGCGCCAGCAGCCGAATACCGACAGGGCCCTTGTGGATATACGAGCAGTACTTC
TRBD1	TRBV9	once	TRBJ2-7	CASSAKDRGIYEQYF	TGTGCCAGCAGCGCCAAGGACAGGGGAATATACGAGCAGTACTTC
NA	TRBV28	NA	TRBJ2-7	CAGSAGVGYEQYF	TGTGCCGGGAGCGCAGGGGTTGGATACGAGCAGTACTTC